This T cell receptor beta chain is drawn from a study of cytomegalovirus exposure and HLA in healthy donors. General study findings and limits: Cytomegalovirus association was listed for about 150 TCR beta chains.

This CDR3 spans 13 amino acids. Looked up from germline, CDR1 is SEHNR and CDR2 is FQNEAQ (reference sequence). V lost 6 bases, J lost 6 bases, and 15 bases lay in between. Comments on this clone: Its antigen is undetermined.

Primers for the PCR totalled 60 Vbeta and 13 Jbeta. Assay used: immunoSEQ multiplex PCR; TCRdb lists only in-frame clones, some missing. The sample lists 85,000 to 130,000 clones, 80% to 90% seen once, with approximately 1.2% in the top ten. As for the donors, each was a healthy bone marrow donor. The TCR sequence derives from a woman aged 18-30 years in good health and CMV-seronegative. Sequences were obtained from PBMCs. The chain joins TRBV7-9 to TRBJ2-7; possibly TRBD2 for D (6 bases). For the CDR3, the DNA is TGTGCCAGCAGGAAGGTTGGAGGGTTCGAGCAGTACTTC. Its translation is CASRKVGGFEQYF.